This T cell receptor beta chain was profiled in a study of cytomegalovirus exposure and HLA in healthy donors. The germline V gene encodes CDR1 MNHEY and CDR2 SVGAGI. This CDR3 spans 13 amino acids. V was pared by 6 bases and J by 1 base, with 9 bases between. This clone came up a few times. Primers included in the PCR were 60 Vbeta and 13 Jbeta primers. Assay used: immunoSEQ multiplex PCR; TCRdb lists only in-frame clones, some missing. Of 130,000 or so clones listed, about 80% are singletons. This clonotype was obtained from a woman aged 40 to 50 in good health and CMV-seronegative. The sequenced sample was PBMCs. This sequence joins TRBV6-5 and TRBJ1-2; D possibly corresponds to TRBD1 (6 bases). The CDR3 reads CASRMDSNYGYTF. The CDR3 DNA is TGTGCCAGCAGGATGGACAGTAACTATGGCTACACCTTC.